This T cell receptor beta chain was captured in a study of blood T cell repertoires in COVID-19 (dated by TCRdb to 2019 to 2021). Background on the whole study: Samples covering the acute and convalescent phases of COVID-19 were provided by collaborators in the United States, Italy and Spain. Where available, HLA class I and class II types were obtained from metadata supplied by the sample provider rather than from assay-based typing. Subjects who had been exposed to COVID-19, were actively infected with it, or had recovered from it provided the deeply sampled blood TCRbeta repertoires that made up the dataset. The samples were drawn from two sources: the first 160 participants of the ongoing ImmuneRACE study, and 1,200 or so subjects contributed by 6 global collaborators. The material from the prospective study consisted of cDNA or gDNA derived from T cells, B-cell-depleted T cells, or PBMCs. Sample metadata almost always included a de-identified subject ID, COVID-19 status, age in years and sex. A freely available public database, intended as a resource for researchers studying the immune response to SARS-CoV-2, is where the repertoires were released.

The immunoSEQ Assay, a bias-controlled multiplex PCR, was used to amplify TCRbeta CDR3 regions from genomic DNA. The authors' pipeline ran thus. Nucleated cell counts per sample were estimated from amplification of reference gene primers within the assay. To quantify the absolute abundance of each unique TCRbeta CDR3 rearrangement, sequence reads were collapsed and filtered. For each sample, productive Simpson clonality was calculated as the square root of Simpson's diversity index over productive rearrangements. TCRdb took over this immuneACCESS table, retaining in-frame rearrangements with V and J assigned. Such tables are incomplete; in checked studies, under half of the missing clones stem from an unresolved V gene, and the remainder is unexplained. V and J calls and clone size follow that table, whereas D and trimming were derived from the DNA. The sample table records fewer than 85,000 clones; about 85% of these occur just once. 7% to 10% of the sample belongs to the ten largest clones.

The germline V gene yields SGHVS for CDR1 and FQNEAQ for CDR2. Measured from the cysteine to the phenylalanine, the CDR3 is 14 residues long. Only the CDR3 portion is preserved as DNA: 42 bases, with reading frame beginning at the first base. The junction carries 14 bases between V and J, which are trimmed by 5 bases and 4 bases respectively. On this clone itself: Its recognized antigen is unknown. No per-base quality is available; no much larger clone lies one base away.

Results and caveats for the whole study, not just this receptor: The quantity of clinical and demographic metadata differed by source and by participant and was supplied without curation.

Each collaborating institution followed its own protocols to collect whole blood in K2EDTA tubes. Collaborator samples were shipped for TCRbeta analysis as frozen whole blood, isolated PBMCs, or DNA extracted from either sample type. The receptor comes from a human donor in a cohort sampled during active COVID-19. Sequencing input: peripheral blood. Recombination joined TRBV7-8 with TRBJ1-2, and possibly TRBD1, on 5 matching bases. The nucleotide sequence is TGTGCCAGCAGCCGGAGTAGGGGCCCCTATGGCTACACCTTC. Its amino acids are CASSRSRGPYGYTF. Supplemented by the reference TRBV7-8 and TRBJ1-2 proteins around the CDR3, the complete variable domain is GAGVSQSPRYKVAKRGQDVALRCDPISGHVSLFWYQQALGQGPEFLTYFQNEAQLDKSGLPSDRFFAERPEGSVSTLKIQRTQQEDSAVYLCASSRSRGPYGYTFGSGTRLTVV.